This T cell receptor beta chain was observed in a study of CD8+ T cells in alopecia areata. On the study more broadly: Each of the treated patients was given oral tofacitinib, 5 to 10 mg twice daily, for moderate-to-severe alopecia areata. Findings and caveats of the study: Higher clonality and more expanded CD8+ clones appeared in lesional than normal scalp. Among the cells sequenced in scalp samples are also the resident alphabeta T cells of normal skin.

With regard to this clone: What it binds is not known.

Sequencing used cDNA as its template, made by extracting RNA and reverse transcribing it. Produced via immunoSEQ multiplex PCR; TCRdb's table is partial and in-frame only. Among 140,000 to 150,000 clones listed, more than 40% were seen once. This TCR came from a human donor with alopecia areata. Sequenced sample: CD4+ T cells sorted from blood.

The DNA of the CDR3 is TGCAGCGTGGGGACAGGGATCAACACTGAAGCTTTCTTT. This translates into CSVGTGINTEAFF. V usage is TRBV29-1 and J usage is TRBJ1-1, with 9 bases that match TRBD1. With 6 bases clipped from V and 2 bases from J, the junction kept 4 bases outside the gene matches. Germline lookup yields CDR1 SQVTM and CDR2 ANQGSEA. The CDR3 is made up of 13 amino acids.